This section outlines one T cell receptor beta chain sequence together with its context. This clone's antigen is unknown. Base qualities are not at hand, and no much larger clone is one base apart. Reads for this sample came from an Illumina NovaSeq 6000. Using 5'RACE with constant-segment primers, TCRalpha and TCRbeta cDNA libraries were constructed, with sample barcodes and unique molecular identifiers added in the process. Trizol reagent was used to extract RNA from every sample. Amplification of the libraries took two PCR steps, and the second step added a second sample barcode plus Illumina TruSeq adapters. Sequencing of the libraries was done on an Illumina NovaSeq, producing 2 x 150 bp paired-end reads. Per the original workflow: The reads were demultiplexed and collapsed into UMI-guided consensus sequences using migec v1.2.7. Using mixcr v2.1.11, the UMI consensuses were aligned to TRA and TRB V and J templates and assembled into clonotypes. Expanded or contracted clonotypes were those called significant by both edgeR and NoisET, with noise models trained on biological replicates. For edgeR calls, the thresholds were a false discovery rate-adjusted p below 0.01 and a log2 fold-change of 1. PCA with hierarchical clustering of max-normalized trajectories of the 1000 most abundant clonotypes was used as exploratory dynamics analysis. Each responding clone was given a CD4 or CD8 phenotype based on the CD4+ and CD8+ repertoires, which had been sequenced separately. TCRdb applied fastp at Q25 and MiXCR to the public reads, then kept only in-frame beta chains. CDR3 protein sequences are deduplicated, and each keeps its most common genes and DNA. The V and J calls here are based on TCRdb, not the publication. The sample has around 180,000 distinct CDR3 sequences on record, less than 20% of them singletons. The ten largest clones add up to more than 3% of the sample.

These data belong to a study of T-cell memory formation after mild COVID-19 (TCRdb year 2021). The study in broad terms: Most TCR sequence clusters were specific to one of the two donors. In a couple of donors, T-cell clones that expanded and contracted after mild COVID-19 were tracked by sequencing TCRalpha and TCRbeta repertoires over time. Two young, previously healthy adult volunteers, one female and one male, were included in the cohort. The paper as a whole reports these results and caveats: Some responding clones were detected in pre-infection memory, which suggested that pre-existing cross-reactive memory T cells had joined the SARS-CoV-2 response. SARS-CoV-2 specificity of the second-wave clones peaking on day 37 was not confirmed. The study covered only a couple of mild cases, and larger cohorts including severe cases with pre-infection samples were considered necessary. Contracting CD4+ clones were found mainly in CM and EM memory subsets, while CD8+ clones were enriched in EMRA. From day 15 to 85, contracting clones showed balanced CD4/CD8 phenotypes, whereas a second wave of clones that expanded from day 15 to 37 leaned towards CD4+.

Ficoll-Paque density gradient centrifugation was the method used to isolate PBMCs. A distance of 13 bases separates the germline ends of V and J, which lose 0 bases and 11 bases respectively. Taken from cysteine to phenylalanine, the CDR3 has 13 residues. Solely the CDR3 DNA is kept, with 39 bases framed from the first base. The germline V gene (reference sequence) sets CDR1 to LGHDT and CDR2 to YNNKEL. This clonotype was obtained from a man between 18 and 35 years old who had mild COVID-19 (a few samples of this study predate the infection). The sample titles of this study are shuffled in the database, so cell type and time point are left out; the donor was told from shared clones. The chain uses TRBV3-1 and TRBJ1-1, and possibly TRBD1, on 6 matching bases. The sample taken for sequencing was PBMCs or a T cell subset sorted from them (not recorded which). The base sequence is TGTGCCAGCAGCCAAGATCTTGACAGGTGGGCTTTCTTT. Translated, this gives CASSQDLDRWAFF.